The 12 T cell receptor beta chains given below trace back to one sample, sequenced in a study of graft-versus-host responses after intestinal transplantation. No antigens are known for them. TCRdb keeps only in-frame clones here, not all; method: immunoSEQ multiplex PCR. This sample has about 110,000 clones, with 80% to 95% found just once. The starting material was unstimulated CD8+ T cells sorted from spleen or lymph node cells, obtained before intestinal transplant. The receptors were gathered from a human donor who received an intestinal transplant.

CDR3 amino acids: CASSLPGREQYF. DNA for the CDR3: TGTGCCAGCAGTTTACCAGGGAGGGAGCAGTACTTC. The chain uses TRBV6-5 and TRBJ2-7; TRBD2 is a possible D gene (6 bases). CDR3 size: 12 residues. Trimming took 4 bases from V and 7 from J, leaving 11 bases between them. The germline V gene has CDR1 MNHEY and CDR2 SVGAGI.

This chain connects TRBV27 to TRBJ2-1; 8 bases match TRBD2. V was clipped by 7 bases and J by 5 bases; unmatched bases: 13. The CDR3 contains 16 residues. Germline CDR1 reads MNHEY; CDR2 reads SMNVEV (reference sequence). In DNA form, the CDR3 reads TGTGCCAGCACCTCCCGGATAGCGGGACCCAACAATGAGCAGTTCTTC. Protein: CASTSRIAGPNNEQFF.

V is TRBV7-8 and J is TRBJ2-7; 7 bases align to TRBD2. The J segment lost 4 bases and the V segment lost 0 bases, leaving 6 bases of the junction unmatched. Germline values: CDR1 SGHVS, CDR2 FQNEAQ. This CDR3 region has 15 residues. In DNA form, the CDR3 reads TGTGCCAGCAGCTTAGCTCAAGCGGGAAGTTACGAGCAGTACTTC. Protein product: CASSLAQAGSYEQYF. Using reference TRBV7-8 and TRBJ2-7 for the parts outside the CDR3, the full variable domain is GAGVSQSPRYKVAKRGQDVALRCDPISGHVSLFWYQQALGQGPEFLTYFQNEAQLDKSGLPSDRFFAERPEGSVSTLKIQRTQQEDSAVYLCASSLAQAGSYEQYFGPGTRLTVT.

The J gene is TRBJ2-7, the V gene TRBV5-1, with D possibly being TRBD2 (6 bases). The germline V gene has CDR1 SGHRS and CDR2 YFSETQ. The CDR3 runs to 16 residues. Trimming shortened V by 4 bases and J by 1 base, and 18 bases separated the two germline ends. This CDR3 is CASSEAEPGLSYEQYF. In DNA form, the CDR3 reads TGCGCCAGCAGCGAAGCCGAACCGGGACTTTCCTACGAGCAGTACTTC.

Here the CDR3 reads CASSPYERLAGTDTQYF. CDR3 DNA sequence: TGTGCCAGCAGCCCCTACGAAAGGCTAGCGGGCACAGATACGCAGTATTTT. The chain links TRBV4-2 to TRBJ2-3; 7 positions agree with TRBD2. J was trimmed by 1 base and V by 4 bases; bases with no gene match: 11. Germline CDR1 and CDR2: LGHNA and YNFKEQ. This CDR3 is built from 17 residues.

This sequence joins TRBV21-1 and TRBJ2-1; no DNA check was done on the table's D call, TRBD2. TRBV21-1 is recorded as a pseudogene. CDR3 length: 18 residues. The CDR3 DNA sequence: TGTGCCAGCAGCAAAGTACGCATGGGGGGGGGCTCCTACAATGAGCAGTTCTTC. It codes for CASSKVRMGGGSYNEQFF.

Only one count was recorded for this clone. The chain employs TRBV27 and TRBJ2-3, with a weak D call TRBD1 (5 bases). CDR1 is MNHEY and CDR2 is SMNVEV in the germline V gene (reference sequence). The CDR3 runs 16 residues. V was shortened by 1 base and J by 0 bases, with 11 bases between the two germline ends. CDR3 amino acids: CASSLWPDMSTDTQYF. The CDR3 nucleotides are TGTGCCAGCAGTTTATGGCCGGACATGAGCACAGATACGCAGTATTTT.

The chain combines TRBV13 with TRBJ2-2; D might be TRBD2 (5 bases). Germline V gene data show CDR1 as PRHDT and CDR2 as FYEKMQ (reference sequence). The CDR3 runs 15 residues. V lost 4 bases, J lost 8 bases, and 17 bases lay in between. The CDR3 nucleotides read TGTGCCAGCAGCTCCCCCGAGGGCCCGGCGGGGGAGCTGTTTTTT. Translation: CASSSPEGPAGELFF.

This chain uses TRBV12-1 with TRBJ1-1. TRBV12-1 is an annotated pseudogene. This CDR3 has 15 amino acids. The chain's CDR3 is CASSFGAAPDTEAFF. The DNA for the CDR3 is TGTGCCAGCAGCTTTGGTGCGGCCCCTGACACTGAAGCTTTCTTT.

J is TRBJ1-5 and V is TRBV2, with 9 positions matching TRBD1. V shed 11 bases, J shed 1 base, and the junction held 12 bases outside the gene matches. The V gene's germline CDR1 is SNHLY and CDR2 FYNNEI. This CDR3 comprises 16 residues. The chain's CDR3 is CASSTADRGSNQPQHF. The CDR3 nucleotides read TGTGCCTCCAGCACGGCGGACAGGGGAAGCAATCAGCCCCAGCATTTT.

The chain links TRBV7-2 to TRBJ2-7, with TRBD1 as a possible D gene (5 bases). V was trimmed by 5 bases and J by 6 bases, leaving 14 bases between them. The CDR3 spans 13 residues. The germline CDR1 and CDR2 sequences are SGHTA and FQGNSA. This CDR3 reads CASSSSLGPEQYF. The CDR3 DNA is TGTGCCAGCAGCAGCTCCTTGGGGCCCGAGCAGTACTTC.

CDR3 DNA sequence: TGTGCCAGCAGCTCCGGGTACACGGGGGAGCAGTTCTTC. This translates into CASSSGYTGEQFF. V and J are TRBV5-8 and TRBJ2-1; D perhaps matches TRBD2 (5 bases). The V end lost 3 bases, the J end lost 10 bases, and 14 bases lay between the germline ends. The germline V gene encodes CDR1 SGHTS and CDR2 YDEGEE. This CDR3 has 13 amino acids.